These 5 T cell receptor beta chains came from one sample sequenced in a study of Ad26.COV2.S vaccination and SARS-CoV-2 variants. Measured with immunoSEQ multiplex PCR; TCRdb has only the in-frame clones, and not every one. The sample lists some 320,000 clones; about 86% were seen once. The treatment denotes: some 20 received Ad26.COV2.S at low or high dose, single or two shots; 5 received placebo; per-sample allocation not given. At day 63 after the first vaccine or placebo injection, samples were drawn. The specimen comprised peripheral blood, sampled in a trial of Ad26.COV2.S vaccine versus placebo. All receptors come from a person aged 18-65 years who received the Ad26.COV2.S COVID-19 vaccine or a placebo.

The chain combines TRBV6-5 with TRBJ1-4, with D possibly TRBD1 on 5 matching bases. V was pared by 8 bases and J by 10 bases, with 14 bases between. This CDR3 region has 12 residues. The V gene's germline CDR1 is MNHEY and CDR2 SVGAGI. The CDR3 spells CASRGSMGKLFF. In nucleotides, the CDR3 is TGTGCCAGCCGGGGGAGTATGGGAAAACTGTTTTTT.

This chain joins TRBV20-1 and TRBJ2-3; 10 nucleotides match TRBD1. This CDR3 comprises 17 residues. With 3 bases clipped from V and 6 bases from J, the junction kept 15 bases outside the gene matches. CDR1 is DFQATT and CDR2 is SNEGSKA in the germline V gene (reference sequence). CDR3 sequence (DNA): TGCAGTGCTAGTTCCCTAACTCCGGGACAGGGGAGGGATACGCAGTATTTT. Its protein is CSASSLTPGQGRDTQYF.

V is TRBV3-1 (or the pseudogene TRBV3-2) and J is TRBJ2-5; D unclear. This CDR3 contains 15 residues. The V end lost 6 bases, the J end lost 0 bases, and 14 bases lay between the germline ends. Germline CDR1 is LGHDT and CDR2 is YNNKEL (reference sequence). CDR3 in DNA: TGTGCCAGCAGACTCCTCTCTGAGTACCAAGAGACCCAGTACTTC. It translates to CASRLLSEYQETQYF.

J is TRBJ1-3 and V is TRBV7-2; unclear D gene. CDR1 and CDR2 from the germline V gene are SGHTA and FQGNSA. V was shortened by 2 bases and J by 4 bases, with 9 bases between the two germline ends. The CDR3 is made up of 14 amino acids. The CDR3 loop reads CASSLPGIGNTIYF. The CDR3 nucleotides are TGTGCCAGCAGCTTACCCGGCATCGGAAACACCATATATTTT.

This chain connects TRBV3-1 (or the pseudogene TRBV3-2) to TRBJ1-2; D is perhaps TRBD1 (6 bases). Germline V gene sequence: CDR1 LGHDT, CDR2 YNNKEL (reference sequence). The CDR3 consists of 20 residues. Trimming took off 1 base at V and 2 bases at J, with 26 bases between the two ends. Here the CDR3 reads CASSQGIPTVTRDINYGYTF. CDR3 DNA sequence: TGTGCCAGCAGCCAAGGAATTCCGACAGTCACTCGGGACATAAACTATGGCTACACCTTC.